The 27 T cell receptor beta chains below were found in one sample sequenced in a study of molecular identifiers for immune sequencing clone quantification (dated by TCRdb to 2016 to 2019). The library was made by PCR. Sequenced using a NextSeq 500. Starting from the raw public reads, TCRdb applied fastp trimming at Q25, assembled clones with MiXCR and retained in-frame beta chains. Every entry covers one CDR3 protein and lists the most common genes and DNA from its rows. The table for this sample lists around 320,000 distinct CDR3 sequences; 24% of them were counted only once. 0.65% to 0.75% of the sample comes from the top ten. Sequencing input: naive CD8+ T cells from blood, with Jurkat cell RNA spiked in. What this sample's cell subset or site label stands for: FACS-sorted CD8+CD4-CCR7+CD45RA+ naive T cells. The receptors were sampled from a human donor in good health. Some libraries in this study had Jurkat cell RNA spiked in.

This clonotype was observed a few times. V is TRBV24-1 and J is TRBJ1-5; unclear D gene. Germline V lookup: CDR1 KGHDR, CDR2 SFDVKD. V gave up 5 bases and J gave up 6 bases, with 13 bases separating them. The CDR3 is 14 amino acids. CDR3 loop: CATSATRSAQPQHF. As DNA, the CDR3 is TGTGCCACCAGTGCTACCCGTTCCGCTCAGCCCCAGCATTTT.

The CDR3 is CASSAGSTGLGDTEAFF. The CDR3 DNA sequence: TGTGCCAGCAGCGCTGGATCGACAGGGCTGGGCGACACTGAAGCTTTCTTT. The gene calls are TRBV9 and TRBJ1-1, with 7 bases aligning to TRBD1. The J segment lost 3 bases and the V segment lost 3 bases, leaving 14 bases of the junction unmatched. CDR3 length equals 17 residues. The germline gives CDR1 SGDLS, CDR2 YYNGEE.

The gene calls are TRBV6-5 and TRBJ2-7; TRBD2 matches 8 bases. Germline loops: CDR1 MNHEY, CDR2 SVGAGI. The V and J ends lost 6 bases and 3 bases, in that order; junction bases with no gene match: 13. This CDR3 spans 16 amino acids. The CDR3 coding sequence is TGTGCCAGCAGCCCACTTGCGGGGGGCAATAGCTACGAGCAGTACTTC. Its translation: CASSPLAGGNSYEQYF.

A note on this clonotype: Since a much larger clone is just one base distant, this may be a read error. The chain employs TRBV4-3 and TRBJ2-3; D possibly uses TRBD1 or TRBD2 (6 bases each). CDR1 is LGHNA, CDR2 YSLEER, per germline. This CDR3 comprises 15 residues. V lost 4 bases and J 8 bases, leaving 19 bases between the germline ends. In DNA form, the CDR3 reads TGCGCCAGCAGCCTTAAGGGGGACTTGAGAGCTACGCAGTATTTT. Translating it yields CASSLKGDLRATQYF.

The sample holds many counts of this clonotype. In DNA form, the CDR3 reads TGTGCCAGCAGCGAGGGGGCCTTAATAGCGTCCGATCCCCCTGAAGCTTTCTTT. This gives the protein CASSEGALIASDPPEAFF. This chain joins TRBV9 and TRBJ1-1; 7 bases map to TRBD1. Germline values: CDR1 SGDLS, CDR2 YYNGEE. Trimming removed 3 bases from V and 6 bases from J; junction bases left unmatched: 20. The CDR3 totals 18 residues.

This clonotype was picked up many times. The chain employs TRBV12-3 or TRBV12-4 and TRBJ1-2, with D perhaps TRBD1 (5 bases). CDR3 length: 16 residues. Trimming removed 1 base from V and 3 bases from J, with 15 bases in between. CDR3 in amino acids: CASSLVWWGADYGYTF. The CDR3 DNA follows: TGTGCCAGCAGTTTAGTGTGGTGGGGCGCAGACTATGGCTACACCTTC.

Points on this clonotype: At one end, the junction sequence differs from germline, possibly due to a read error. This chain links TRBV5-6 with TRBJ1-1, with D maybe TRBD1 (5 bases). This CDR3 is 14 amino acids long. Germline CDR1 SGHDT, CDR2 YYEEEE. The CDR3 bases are TGTGCCCGCAGCTCTCGCCCGGGGGGGGGTGAAGCTTTCTTT. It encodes CARSSRPGGGEAFF.

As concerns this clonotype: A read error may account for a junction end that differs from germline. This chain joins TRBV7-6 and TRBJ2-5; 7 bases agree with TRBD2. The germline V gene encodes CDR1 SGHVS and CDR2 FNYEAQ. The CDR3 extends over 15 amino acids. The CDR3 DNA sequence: TGTGCCAGCAGCGGAAAGTCTAGCGGAGCAGAGACCCAGAACTTC. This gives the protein CASSGKSSGAETQNF.

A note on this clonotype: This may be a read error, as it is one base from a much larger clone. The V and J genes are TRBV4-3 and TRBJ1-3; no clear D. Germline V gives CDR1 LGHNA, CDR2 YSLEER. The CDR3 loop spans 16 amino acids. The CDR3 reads CASSQDTGSSGNAIYF. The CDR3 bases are TGCGCCAGCAGCCAAGATACGGGGAGCTCTGGAAACGCCATATATTTT.

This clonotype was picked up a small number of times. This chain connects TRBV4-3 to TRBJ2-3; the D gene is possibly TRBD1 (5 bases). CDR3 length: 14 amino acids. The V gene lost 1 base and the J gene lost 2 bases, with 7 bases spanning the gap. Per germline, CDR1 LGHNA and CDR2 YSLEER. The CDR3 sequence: CASSQVGDTDTQYF. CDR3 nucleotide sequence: TGCGCCAGCAGCCAAGTAGGGGACACAGATACGCAGTATTTT.

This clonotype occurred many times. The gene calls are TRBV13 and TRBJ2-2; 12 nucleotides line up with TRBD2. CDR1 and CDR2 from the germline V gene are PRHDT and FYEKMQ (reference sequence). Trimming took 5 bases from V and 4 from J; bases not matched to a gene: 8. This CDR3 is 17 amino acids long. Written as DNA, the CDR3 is TGTGCCAGCAGCACCAGGACTAGCGGGGCTTTCACCGGGGAGCTGTTTTTT. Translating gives CASSTRTSGAFTGELFF.

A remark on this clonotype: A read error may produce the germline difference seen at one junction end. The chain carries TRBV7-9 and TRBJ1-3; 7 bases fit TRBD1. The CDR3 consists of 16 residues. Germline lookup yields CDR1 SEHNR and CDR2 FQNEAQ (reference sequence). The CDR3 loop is CASSSRQGVSGNTVYF. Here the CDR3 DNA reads TGTGCCAGCAGCTCGCGACAGGGCGTCTCTGGAAACACCGTATATTTT.

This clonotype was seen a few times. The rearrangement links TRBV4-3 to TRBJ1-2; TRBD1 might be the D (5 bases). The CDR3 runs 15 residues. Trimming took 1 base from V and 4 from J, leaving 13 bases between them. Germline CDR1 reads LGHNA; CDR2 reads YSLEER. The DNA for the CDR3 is TGCGCCAGCAGCCAAGGGTCCACAGGCTTCTATGGCTACACCTTC. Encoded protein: CASSQGSTGFYGYTF.

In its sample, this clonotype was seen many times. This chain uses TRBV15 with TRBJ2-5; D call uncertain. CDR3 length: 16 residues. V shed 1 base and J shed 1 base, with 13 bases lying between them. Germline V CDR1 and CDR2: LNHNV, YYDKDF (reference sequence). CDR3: CATSRGSGPLQETQYF. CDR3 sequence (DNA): TGTGCCACCAGCAGAGGATCAGGTCCGCTCCAAGAGACCCAGTACTTC.

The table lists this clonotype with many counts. The CDR3 sequence is CASSKEGNGLWGEAFF. CDR3 nucleotide sequence: TGTGCCAGCAGCAAGGAGGGCAACGGGCTCTGGGGTGAAGCTTTCTTT. The chain uses TRBV14 and TRBJ1-1, with no clear D. The CDR3 loop spans 16 amino acids. V lost 5 bases to trimming and J lost 7 bases, with 23 bases between them. Germline V CDR1 and CDR2: SGHDN, FVKESK.

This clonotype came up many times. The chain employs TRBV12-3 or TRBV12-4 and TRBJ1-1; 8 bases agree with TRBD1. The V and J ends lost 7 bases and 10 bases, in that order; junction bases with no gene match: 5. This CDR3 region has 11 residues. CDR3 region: CASTATGAAFF. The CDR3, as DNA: TGTGCCAGCACCGCGACAGGGGCAGCTTTCTTT.

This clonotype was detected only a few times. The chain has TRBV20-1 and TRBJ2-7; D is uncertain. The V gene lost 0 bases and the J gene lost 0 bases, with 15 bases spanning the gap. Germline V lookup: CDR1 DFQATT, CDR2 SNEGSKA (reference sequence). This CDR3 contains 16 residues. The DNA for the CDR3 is TGCAGTGCTAGAGACTCCTTTCGGGCCGACTCCTACGAGCAGTACTTC. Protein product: CSARDSFRADSYEQYF.

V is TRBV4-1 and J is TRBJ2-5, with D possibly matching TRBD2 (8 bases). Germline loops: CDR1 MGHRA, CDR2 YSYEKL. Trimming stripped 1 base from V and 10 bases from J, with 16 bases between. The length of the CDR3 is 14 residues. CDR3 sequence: CASSQGGQLAGQYF. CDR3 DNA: TGCGCCAGCAGCCAAGGGGGACAGCTAGCGGGCCAGTACTTC.

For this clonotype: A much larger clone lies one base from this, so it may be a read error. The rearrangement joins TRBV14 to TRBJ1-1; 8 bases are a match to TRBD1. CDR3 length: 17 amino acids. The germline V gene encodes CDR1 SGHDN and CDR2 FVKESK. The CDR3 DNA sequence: TGTGCCAGCAGCCAAGTCCCAGGGGGCATCTTTAACACTGAAGCTTCCTTT. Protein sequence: CASSQVPGGIFNTEASF.

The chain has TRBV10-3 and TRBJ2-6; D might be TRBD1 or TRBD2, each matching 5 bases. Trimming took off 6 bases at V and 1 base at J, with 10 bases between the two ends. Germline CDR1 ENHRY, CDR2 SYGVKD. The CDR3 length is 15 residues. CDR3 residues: CAISGGGSGANVLTF. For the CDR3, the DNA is TGTGCCATCAGCGGTGGGGGATCTGGGGCCAACGTCCTGACTTTC.

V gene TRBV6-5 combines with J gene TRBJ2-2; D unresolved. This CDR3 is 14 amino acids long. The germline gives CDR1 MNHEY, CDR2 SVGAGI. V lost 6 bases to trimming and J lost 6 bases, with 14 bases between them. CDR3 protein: CASRPFDGAGELFF. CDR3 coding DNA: TGTGCCAGCAGGCCCTTTGATGGGGCCGGGGAGCTGTTTTTT.

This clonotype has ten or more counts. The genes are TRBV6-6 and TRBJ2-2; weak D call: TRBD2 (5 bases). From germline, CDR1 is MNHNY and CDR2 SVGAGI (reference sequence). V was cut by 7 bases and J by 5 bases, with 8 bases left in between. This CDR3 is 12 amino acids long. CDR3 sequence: CASMAGTGELFF. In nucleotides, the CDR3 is TGTGCCAGCATGGCGGGTACCGGGGAGCTGTTTTTT.

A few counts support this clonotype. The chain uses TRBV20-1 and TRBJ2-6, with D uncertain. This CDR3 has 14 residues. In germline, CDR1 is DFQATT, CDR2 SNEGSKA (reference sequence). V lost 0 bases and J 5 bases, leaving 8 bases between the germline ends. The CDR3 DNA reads TGCAGTGCTAGAGATGGGTCGCGGGCCAACGTCCTGACTTTC. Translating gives CSARDGSRANVLTF.

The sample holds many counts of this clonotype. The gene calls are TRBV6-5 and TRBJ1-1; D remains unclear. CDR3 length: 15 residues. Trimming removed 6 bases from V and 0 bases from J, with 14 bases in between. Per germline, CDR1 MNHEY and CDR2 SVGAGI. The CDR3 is CASSPTAYMNTEAFF. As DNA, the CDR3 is TGTGCCAGCAGCCCAACAGCTTACATGAACACTGAAGCTTTCTTT.

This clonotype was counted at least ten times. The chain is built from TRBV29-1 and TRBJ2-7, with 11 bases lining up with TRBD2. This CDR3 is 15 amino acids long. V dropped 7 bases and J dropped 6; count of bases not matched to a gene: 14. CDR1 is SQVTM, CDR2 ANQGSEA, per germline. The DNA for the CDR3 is TGCAGCGCCGAACAGGGTGGCCTAGCGGGAGGCGAGCAGTACTTC. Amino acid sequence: CSAEQGGLAGGEQYF.

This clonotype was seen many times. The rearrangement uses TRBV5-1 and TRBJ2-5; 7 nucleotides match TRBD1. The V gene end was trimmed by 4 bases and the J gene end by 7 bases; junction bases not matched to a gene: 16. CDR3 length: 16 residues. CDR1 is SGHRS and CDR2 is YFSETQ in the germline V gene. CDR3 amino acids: CASSDLGQTPGGTQYF. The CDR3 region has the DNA TGCGCCAGCAGCGATCTGGGACAGACCCCAGGCGGGACCCAGTACTTC.

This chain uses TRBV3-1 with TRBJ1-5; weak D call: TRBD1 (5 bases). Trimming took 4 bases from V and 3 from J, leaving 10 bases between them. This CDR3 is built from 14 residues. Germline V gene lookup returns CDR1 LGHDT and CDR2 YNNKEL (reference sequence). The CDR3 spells CASSPVRDNQPQHF. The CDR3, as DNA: TGTGCCAGCAGCCCCGTCAGGGACAATCAGCCCCAGCATTTT.